This TCR beta chain was observed in a study of blood T cell repertoires in COVID-19 (dated by TCRdb to 2020 to 2022). Describing the broader study: Samples covering the acute and convalescent phases of COVID-19 were provided by collaborators in the United States, Italy and Spain. The prospective study material was composed of cDNA or gDNA derived from T cells, B-cell-depleted T cells, or PBMCs. Subjects who had been exposed to COVID-19, were actively infected with it, or had recovered from it provided the deeply sampled blood TCRbeta repertoires that made up the dataset. A freely available public database, intended as a resource for researchers studying the immune response to SARS-CoV-2, is where the repertoires were released. The samples were drawn from the first 160 participants of the ongoing ImmuneRACE study and from 1,254 subjects provided by 6 global collaborators. Sample metadata almost always included a de-identified subject ID, COVID-19 status, age in years and sex. Where available, HLA class I and class II types were taken from metadata supplied by the sample provider and were not determined by assay-based typing.

TCRbeta CDR3 regions were amplified from genomic DNA by means of the immunoSEQ Assay, a bias-controlled multiplex PCR. The published analysis was carried out like this. The number of nucleated cells in each sample was estimated from the amplification of reference gene primers within the assay. To quantify the absolute abundance of each unique TCRbeta CDR3 rearrangement, sequence reads were collapsed and filtered. For each sample, productive Simpson clonality was calculated by taking the square root of Simpson's diversity index across productive rearrangements. In TCRdb, the immuneACCESS table is reduced to in-frame sequences with V and J assigned. These tables do not hold every clone; where another copy was compared, an unresolved V gene accounts for under half, and the others remain unexplained. V and J calls and clone size are those listed in that table; D and trimming were worked out from the DNA. This sample holds around 340,000 clones; roughly 89% were observed only once. 3.9% of the sample comes from the top ten.

In Seattle, one collaborating source enrolled patients while the infection was active and tracked those patients longitudinally over the course of disease. Each collaborating institution followed its own protocols to collect whole blood in K2EDTA tubes. For TCRbeta analysis, collaborators shipped samples in one of three forms: frozen whole blood, isolated PBMCs, or DNA extracted from either of those sample types. Overall results and qualifications from the work: How much clinical and demographic metadata was included differed by source and by participant, and the metadata was provided uncurated.

About this clone: This clone's antigen is unknown. Nothing much larger sits one base from this clone, and base qualities are not available.

Between the V and J ends, shortened by 0 bases and 6 bases respectively, the junction contains 8 bases. As encoded in the germline V gene, CDR1 is SGHNT while CDR2 is YENEEA. The CDR3 runs 14 residues from the cysteine to the phenylalanine. Kept here is only the CDR3 DNA, which spans 42 bases and is read in frame from base 1. The origin of this receptor is a woman aged 60-75 years with COVID-19, enrolled during active disease. The rearranged chain carries TRBV11-3 and TRBJ2-2; TRBD2 is perhaps the D gene, given 6 matching bases. Material for sequencing was peripheral blood. The DNA is TGTGCCAGCAGCTTAGACGCGGGGTCCGGGGAGCTGTTTTTT. This is translated as CASSLDAGSGELFF.